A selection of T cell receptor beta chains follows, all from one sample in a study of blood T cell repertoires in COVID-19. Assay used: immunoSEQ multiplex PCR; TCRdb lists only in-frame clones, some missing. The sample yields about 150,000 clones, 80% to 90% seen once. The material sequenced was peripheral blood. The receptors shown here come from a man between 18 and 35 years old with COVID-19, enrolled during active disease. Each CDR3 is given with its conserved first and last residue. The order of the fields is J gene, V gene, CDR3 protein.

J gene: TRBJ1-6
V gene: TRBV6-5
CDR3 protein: CASSYSRGGASPLHF

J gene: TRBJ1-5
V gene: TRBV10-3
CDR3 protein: CAISSDRGDQPQHF

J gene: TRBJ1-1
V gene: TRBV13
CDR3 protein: CASSAGTQNTEAFF

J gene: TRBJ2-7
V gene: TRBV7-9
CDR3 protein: CASSPGTGGSYEQYF

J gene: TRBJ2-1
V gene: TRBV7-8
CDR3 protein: CASSPTSGSYNEQFF

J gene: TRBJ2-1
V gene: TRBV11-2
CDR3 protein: CASSQTGAEQFF

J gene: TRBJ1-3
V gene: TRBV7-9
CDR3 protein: CASSVGGQGGNTIYF

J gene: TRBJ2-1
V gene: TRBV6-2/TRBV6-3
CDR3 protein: CASSYYQGNEQFF

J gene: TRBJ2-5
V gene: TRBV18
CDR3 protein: CASSPIVQAQETQYF

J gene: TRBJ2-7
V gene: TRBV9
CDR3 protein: CASSARGGQDTYEQYF

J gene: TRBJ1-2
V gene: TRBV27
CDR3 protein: CASSSLSLGSEANYGYTF

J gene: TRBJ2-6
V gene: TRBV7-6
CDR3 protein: CASSLTGPEISGANVLTF

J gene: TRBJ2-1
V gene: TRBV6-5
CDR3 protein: CASWRGRGNEQFF

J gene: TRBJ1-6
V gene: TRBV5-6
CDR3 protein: CASSLGSSYNSPLHF

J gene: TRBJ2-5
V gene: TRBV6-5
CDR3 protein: CASSRLAGKETQYF

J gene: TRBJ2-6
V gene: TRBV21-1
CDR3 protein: CASSSTEGANVLTF

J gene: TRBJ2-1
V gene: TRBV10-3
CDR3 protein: CAIHGQGGSYNEQFF

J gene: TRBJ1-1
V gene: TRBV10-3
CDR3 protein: CAVNLDSNTEAFF

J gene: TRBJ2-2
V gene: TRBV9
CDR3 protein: CASSVETAPTGELFF

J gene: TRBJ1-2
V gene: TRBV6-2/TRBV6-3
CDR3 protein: CASSSYRETPNYGYTF

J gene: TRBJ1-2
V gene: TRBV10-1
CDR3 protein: CASSGGDSYGYTF

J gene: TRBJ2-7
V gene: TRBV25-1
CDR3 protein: CASRGVGGPYEQYF

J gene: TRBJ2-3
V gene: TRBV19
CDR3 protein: CASSIGLPGTDTQYF

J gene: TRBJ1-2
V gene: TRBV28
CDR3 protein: CASSPPGQGSNYGYTF

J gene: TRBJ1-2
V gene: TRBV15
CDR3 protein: CATSRKTGVLSLANYGYTF

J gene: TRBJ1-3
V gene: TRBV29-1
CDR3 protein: CSVEAGEGNTIYF

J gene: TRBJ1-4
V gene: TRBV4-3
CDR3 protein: CASSQLYRVGEKLLF

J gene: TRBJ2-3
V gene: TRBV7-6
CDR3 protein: CASSLSTSFADTQYF

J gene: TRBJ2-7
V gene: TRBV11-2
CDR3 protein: CASSGVMRTAYTVPYEQYF

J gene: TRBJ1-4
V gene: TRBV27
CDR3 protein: CASSFRQGIGKLFF

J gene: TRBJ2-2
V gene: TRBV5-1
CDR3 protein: CASSWTGNTGELFF

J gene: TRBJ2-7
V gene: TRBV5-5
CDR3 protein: CASSLPGTGISYEQYF

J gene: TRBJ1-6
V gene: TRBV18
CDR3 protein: CASSLTGTAQSPLHF

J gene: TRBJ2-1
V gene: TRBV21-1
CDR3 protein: CANRGGTQFF

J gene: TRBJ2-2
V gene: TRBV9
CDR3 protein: CASSVATRGSNTGELFF

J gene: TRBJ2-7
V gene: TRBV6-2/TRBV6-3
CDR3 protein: CASSYSAEQYF

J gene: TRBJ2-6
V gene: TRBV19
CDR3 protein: CASTRASGANVLTF

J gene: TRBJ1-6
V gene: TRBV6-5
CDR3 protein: CASRPGQGTPLHF

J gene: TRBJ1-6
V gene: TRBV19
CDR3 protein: CASSVGQGVSPLHF

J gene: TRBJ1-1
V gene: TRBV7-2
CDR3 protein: CASSAGGVTEAFF

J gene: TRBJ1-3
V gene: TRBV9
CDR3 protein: CASSVGTPLSRGTGNTIYF

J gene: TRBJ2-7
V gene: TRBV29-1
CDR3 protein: CSVRPRLAGDEQYF

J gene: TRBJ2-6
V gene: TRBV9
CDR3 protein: CASSVVPVDLRAFVSGANVLTF

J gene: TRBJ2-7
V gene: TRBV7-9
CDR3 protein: CASRGPNSYEQYF

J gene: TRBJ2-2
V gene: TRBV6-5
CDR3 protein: CASRSGRASGELFF

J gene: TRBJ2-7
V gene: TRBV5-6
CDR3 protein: CASSPSGFGSEQYF

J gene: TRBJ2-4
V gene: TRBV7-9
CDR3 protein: CASSLATGGGWNIQYF

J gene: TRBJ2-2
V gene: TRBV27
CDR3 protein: CASSFGGNTGELFF

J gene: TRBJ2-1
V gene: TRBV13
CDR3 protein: CASSFRDRNNEQFF

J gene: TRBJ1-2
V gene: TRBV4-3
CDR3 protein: CASSHVPSGSWGYTF

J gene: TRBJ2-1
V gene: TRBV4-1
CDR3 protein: CASSQGVVRGSVNEQFF

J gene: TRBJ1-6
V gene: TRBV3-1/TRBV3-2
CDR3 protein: CASSQVGQGANSPLHF

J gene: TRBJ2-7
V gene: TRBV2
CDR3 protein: CASSVRESSYEQYF

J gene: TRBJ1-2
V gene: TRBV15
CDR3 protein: CATSRSWRGGLGGYTF

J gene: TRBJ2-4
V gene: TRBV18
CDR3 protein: CASSSVGLAKNIQYF

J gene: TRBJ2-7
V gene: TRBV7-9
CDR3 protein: CASSQSGRYEQYF

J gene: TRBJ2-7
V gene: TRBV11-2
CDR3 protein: CASSLAGWGEQYF

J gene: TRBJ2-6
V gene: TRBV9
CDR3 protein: CASSNRAGANVLTF

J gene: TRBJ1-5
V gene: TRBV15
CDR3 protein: CATSSATVGNQPQHF

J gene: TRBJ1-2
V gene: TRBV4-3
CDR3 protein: CASSRIQGAGEYGYTF